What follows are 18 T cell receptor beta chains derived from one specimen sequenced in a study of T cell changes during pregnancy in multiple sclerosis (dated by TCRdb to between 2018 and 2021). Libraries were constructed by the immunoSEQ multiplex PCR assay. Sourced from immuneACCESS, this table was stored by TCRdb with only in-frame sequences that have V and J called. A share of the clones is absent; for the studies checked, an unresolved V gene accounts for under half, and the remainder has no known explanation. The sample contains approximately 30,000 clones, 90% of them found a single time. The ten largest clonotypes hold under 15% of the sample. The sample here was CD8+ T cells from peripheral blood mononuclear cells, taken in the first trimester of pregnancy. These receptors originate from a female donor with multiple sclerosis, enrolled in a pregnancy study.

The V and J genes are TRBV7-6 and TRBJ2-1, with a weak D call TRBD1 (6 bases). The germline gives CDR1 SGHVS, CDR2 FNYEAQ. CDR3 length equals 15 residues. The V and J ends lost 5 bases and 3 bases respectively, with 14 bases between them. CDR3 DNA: TGTGCCAGCAGCCCCGGACAGAGAAGCTACAATGAGCAGTTCTTC. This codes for CASSPGQRSYNEQFF.

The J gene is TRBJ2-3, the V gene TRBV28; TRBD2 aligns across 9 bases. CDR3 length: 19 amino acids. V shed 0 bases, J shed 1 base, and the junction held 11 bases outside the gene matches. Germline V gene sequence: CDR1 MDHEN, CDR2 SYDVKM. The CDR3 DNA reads TGTGCCAGCAGTTTATGGACTAGCGGACCTGGGGGCGGCACAGATACGCAGTATTTT. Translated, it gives CASSLWTSGPGGGTDTQYF.

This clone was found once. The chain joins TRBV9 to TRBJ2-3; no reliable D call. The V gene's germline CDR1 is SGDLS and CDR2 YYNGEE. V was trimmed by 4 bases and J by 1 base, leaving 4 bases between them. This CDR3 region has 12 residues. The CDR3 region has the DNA TGTGCCAGCAGCTCAGGCACAGATACGCAGTATTTT. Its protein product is CASSSGTDTQYF.

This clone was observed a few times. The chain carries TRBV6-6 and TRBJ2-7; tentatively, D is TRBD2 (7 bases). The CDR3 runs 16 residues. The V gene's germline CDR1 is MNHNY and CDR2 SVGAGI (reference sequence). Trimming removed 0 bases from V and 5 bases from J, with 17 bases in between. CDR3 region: CASSYSPAGAGDEQYF. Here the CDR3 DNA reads TGTGCCAGCAGTTACTCCCCGGCGGGGGCAGGGGACGAGCAGTACTTC.

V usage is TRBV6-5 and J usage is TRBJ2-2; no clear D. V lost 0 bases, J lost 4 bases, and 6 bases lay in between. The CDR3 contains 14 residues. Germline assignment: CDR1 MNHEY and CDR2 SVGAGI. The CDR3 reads CASSYSGFTGELFF. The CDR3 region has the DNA TGTGCCAGCAGTTACTCCGGTTTCACCGGGGAGCTGTTTTTT.

The DNA of the CDR3 is TGCGCCAGCAGCTTGGGGTTGGGCCTCGGGACCTACGAGCAGTACTTC. It translates to CASSLGLGLGTYEQYF. The chain recombines TRBV5-1 with TRBJ2-7; tentative D call: TRBD2 (5 bases). Trimming stripped 0 bases from V and 2 bases from J, with 15 bases between. CDR1 is SGHRS, CDR2 YFSETQ, per germline. The CDR3 has 16 amino acids.

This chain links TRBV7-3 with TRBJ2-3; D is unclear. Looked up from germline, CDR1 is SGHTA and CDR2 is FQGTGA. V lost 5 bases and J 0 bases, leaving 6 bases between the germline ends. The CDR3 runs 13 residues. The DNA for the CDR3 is TGTGCCAGCAGCCTCTCGAGCACAGATACGCAGTATTTT. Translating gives CASSLSSTDTQYF.

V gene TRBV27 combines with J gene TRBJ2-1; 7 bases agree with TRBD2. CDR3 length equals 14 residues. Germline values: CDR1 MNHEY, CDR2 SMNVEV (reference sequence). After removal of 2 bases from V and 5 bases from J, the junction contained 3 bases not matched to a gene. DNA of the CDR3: TGTGCCAGCAGTTTAAGGGACTATAACAATGAGCAGTTCTTC. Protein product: CASSLRDYNNEQFF.

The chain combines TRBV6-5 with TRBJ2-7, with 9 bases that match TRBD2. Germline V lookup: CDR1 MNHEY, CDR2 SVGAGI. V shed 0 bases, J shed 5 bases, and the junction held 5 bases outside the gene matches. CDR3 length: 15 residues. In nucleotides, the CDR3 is TGTGCCAGCAGTTACTCTCTAGCGGGAAGTGACGAGCAGTACTTC. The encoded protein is CASSYSLAGSDEQYF.

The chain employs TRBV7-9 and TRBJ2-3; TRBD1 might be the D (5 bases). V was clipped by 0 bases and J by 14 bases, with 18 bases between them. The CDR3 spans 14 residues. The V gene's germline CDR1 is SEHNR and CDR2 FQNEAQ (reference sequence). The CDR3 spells CASSLATGNNQGYF. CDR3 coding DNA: TGTGCCAGCAGCTTAGCGACTGGCAACAACCAGGGGTATTTT.

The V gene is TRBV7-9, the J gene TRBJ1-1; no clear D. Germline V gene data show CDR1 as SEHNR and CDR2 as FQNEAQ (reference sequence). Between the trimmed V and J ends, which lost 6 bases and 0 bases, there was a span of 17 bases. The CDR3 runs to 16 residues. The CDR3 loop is CASSPALRGMNTEAFF. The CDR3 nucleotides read TGTGCCAGCAGTCCTGCGCTCCGAGGGATGAACACTGAAGCTTTCTTT.

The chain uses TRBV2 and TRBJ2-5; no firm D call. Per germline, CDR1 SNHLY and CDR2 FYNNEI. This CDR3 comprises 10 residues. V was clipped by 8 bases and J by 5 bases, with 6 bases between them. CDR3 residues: CASARETQYF. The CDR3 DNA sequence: TGTGCCAGCGCCCGGGAGACCCAGTACTTC.

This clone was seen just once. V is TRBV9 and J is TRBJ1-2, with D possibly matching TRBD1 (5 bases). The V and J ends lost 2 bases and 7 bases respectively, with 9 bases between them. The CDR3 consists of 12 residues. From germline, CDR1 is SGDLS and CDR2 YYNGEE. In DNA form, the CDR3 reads TGTGCCAGCAGCGTCCAGGGCAGTGGCTACACCTTC. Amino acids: CASSVQGSGYTF.

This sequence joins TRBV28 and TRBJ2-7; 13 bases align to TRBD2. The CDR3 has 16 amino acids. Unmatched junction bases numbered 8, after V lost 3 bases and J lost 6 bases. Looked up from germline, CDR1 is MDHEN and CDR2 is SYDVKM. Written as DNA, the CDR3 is TGTGCCAGCAGTTTCCTCGGACTAGCGGGAGAGTTCGAGCAGTACTTC. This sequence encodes CASSFLGLAGEFEQYF.

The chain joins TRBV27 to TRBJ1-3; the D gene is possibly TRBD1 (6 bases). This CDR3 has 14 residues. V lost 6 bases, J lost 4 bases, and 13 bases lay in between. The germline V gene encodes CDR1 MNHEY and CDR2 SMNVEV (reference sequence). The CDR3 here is CASSPGTSGNTIYF. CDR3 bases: TGTGCCAGCAGCCCTGGGACATCGGGAAACACCATATATTTT.

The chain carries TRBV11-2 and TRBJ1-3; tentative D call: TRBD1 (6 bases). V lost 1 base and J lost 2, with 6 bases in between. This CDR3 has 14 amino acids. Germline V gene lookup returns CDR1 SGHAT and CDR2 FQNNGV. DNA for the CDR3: TGTGCCAGCAGCTTAGCAGGGGCTGGAAACACCATATATTTT. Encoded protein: CASSLAGAGNTIYF.

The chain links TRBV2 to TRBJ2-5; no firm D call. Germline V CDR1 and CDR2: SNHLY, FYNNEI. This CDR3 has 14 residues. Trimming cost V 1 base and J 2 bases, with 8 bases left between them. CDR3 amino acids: CASSEDGLQETQYF. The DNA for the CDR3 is TGTGCCAGCAGTGAAGATGGGCTTCAAGAGACCCAGTACTTC.

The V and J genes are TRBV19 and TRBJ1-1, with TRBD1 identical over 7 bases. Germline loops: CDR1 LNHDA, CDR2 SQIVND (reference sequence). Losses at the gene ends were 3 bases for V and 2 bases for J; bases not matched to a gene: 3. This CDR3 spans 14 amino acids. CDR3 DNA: TGTGCCAGTAGTATCGGGACAGTTAACACTGAAGCTTTCTTT. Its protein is CASSIGTVNTEAFF.